This T cell receptor beta chain is drawn from a study of T-cell reconstitution after alpha-beta-depleted transplantation in children. This clonotype was seen repeatedly, ten times or more. Its target is not known. For TCRbeta, the library was prepared with unique molecular identifiers. TCRdb used MiXCR to reprocess the PCR reads, holding one entry per CDR3 protein. The sample shows roughly 28,000 distinct CDR3 sequences, 15% to 20% of them seen only once. The V and J ends lost 5 bases and 8 bases respectively, with 13 bases between them. Germline CDR1 reads KGHSH; CDR2 reads LQKENI. The CDR3 covers 13 residues. Points from the study as a whole: It was newly produced T cells that mostly accounted for T-cell counts and diversity one year after transplant. Several hundred expanded graft clones reportedly supplied alpha-beta T cells about two months after transplant. From surviving recipient T cells and thymic progenitors came the high day-60 TCRbeta diversity observed in some patients.

This specimen was PBMCs, mostly from graft donor cells, taken 60 days after TCRalphabeta/CD19-depleted stem cell transplant. The chain has TRBV18 and TRBJ2-1; D tentatively fits TRBD1 or TRBD2 (5 bases each). The source of this sequence is a male patient aged 2 to 10 who had a stem cell transplant for acute lymphoblastic leukemia, so the T cells may come from the graft donor. The CDR3 nucleotides are TGTGCCAGCTCAGCCGGGGCGCGCGATGAGCAGTTCTTC. Encoded protein: CASSAGARDEQFF.